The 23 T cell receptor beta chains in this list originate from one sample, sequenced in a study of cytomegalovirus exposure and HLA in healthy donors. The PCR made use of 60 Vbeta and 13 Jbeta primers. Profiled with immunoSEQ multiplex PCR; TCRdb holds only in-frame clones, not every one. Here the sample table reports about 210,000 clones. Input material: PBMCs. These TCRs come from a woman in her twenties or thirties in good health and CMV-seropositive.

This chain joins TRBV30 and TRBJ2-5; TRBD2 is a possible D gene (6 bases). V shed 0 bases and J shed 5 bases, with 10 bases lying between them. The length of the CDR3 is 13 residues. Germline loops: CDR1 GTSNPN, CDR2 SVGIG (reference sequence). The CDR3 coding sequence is TGTGCCTGGAGTGTAGGGGCGGGGGAGACCCAGTACTTC. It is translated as CAWSVGAGETQYF.

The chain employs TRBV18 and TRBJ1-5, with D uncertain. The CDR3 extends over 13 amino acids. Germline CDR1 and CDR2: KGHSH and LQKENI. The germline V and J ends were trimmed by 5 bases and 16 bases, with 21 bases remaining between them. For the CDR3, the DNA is TGTGCCAGCTCAGAAAACGCCGAGGGCCCCTTACATTTT. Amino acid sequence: CASSENAEGPLHF. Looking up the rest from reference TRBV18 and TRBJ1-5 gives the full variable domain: NAGVMQNPRHLVRRRGQEARLRCSPMKGHSHVYWYRQLPEEGLKFMVYLQKENIIDESGMPKERFSAEFPKEGPSILRIQQVVRGDSAAYFCASSENAEGPLHFGDGTRLSIL.

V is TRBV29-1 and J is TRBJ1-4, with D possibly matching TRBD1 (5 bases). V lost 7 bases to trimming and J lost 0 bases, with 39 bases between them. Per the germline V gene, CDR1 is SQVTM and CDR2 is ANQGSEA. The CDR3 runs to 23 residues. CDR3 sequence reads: CSDTRLKVENNRTTPATNEKLFF. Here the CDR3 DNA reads TGCAGCGATACTCGGCTTAAAGTCGAAAACAATCGGACAACCCCCGCAACTAATGAAAAACTGTTTTTT.

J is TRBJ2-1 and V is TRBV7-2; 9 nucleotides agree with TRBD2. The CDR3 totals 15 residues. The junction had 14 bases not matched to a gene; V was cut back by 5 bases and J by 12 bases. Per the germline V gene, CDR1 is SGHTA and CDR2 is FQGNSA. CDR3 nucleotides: TGTGCCAGCAGCCCCCTTTGGACTAGCGATTCGTGGCAGTTCTTC. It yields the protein CASSPLWTSDSWQFF.

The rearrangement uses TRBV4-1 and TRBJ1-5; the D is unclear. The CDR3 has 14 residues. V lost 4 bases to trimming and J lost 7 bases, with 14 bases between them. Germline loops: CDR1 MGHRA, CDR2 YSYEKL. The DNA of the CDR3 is TGCGCCAGCAGCCTAGGAATAGGAGGCCAGCCCCAGCATTTT. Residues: CASSLGIGGQPQHF.

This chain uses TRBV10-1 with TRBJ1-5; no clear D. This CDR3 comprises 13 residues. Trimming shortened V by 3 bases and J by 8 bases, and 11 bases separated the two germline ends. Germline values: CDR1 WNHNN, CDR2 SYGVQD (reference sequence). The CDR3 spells CASSEFLAKPQHF. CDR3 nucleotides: TGCGCCAGCAGTGAATTTCTTGCGAAGCCCCAGCATTTT.

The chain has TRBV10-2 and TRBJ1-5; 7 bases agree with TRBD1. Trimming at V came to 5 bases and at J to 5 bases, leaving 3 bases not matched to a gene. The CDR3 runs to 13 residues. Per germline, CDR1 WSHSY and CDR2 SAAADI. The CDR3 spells CASSQGGYQPQHF. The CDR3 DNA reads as TGCGCCAGCAGTCAGGGGGGATATCAGCCCCAGCATTTT.

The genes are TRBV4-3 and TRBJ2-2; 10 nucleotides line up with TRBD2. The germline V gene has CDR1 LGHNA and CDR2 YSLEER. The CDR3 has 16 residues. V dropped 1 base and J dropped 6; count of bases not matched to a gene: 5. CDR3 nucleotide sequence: TGCGCCAGCAGCCAAGCACTAGCGGGATTATCCGGGGAGCTGTTTTTT. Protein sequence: CASSQALAGLSGELFF.

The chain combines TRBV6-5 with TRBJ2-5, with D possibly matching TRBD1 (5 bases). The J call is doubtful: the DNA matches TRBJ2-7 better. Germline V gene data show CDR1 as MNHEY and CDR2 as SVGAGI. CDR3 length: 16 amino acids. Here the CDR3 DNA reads TGTGCCAGCAGTTACTACTCAGGGTCTACCCTCTACGAGCAGTACTTC. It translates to CASSYYSGSTLYEQYF.

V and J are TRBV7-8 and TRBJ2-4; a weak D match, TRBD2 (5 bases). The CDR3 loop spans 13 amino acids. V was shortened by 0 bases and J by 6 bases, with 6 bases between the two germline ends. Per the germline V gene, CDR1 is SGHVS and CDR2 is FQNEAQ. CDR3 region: CASSLAEANIQYF. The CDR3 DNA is TGTGCCAGCAGCTTAGCGGAGGCAAACATTCAGTACTTC.

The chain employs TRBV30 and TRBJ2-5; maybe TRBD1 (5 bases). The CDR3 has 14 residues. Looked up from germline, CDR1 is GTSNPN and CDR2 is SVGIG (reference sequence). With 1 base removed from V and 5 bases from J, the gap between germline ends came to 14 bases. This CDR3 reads CAWSGARVRETQYF. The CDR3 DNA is TGTGCCTGGAGTGGTGCCAGGGTAAGGGAGACCCAGTACTTC.

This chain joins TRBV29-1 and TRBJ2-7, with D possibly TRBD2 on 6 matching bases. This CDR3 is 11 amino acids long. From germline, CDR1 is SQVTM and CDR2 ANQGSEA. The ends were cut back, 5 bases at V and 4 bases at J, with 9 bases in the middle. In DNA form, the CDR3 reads TGCAGCGTTTTGGCGGGATACGAGCAGTACTTC. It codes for CSVLAGYEQYF.

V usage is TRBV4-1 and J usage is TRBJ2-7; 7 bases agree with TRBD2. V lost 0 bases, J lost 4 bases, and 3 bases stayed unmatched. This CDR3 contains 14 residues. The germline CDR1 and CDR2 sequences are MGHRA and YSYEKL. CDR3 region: CASSQDVGGYEQYF. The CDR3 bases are TGCGCCAGCAGCCAAGATGTCGGGGGGTACGAGCAGTACTTC.

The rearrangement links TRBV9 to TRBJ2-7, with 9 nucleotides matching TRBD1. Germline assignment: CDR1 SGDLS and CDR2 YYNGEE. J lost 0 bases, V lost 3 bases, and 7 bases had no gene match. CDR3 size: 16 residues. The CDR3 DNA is TGTGCCAGCAGCGCCCAAAGACAGGGGGACTCCTACGAGCAGTACTTC. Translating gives CASSAQRQGDSYEQYF.

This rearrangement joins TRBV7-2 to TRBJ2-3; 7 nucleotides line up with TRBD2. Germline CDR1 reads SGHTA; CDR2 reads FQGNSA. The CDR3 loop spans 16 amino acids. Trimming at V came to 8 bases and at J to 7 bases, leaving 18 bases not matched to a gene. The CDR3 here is CASSLGLAAIGNTQYF. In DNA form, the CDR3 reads TGTGCCAGCTCCCTCGGGCTAGCGGCAATAGGGAATACGCAGTATTTT.

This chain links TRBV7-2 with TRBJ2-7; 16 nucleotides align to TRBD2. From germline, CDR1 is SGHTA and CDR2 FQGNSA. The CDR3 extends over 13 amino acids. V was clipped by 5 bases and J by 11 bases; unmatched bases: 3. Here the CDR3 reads CASSTGLAGGEYF. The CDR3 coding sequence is TGTGCCAGCAGCACGGGACTAGCGGGGGGGGAGTACTTC.

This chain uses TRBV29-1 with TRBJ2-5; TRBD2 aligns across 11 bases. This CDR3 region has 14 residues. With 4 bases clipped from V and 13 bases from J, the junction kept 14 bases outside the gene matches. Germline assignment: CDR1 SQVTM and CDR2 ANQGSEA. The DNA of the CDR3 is TGCAGCGTTGGAGTATCGCTAGCGGGGGGCCCTTGGTACTTC. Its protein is CSVGVSLAGGPWYF.

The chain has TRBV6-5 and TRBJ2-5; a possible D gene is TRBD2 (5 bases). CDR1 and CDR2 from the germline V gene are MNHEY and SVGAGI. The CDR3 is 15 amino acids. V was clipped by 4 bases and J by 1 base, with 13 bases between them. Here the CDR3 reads CASSSFGKVQETQYF. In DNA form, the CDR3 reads TGTGCCAGCAGTTCCTTCGGGAAGGTCCAAGAGACCCAGTACTTC.

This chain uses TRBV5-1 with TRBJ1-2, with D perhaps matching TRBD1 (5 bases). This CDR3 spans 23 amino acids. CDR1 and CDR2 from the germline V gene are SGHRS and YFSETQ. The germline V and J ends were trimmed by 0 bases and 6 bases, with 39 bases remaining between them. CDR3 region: CASSLALGPGGLLPQQGGNGYTF. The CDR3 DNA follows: TGCGCCAGCAGCTTGGCCCTGGGGCCGGGAGGATTGTTGCCGCAGCAGGGAGGTAATGGCTACACCTTC.

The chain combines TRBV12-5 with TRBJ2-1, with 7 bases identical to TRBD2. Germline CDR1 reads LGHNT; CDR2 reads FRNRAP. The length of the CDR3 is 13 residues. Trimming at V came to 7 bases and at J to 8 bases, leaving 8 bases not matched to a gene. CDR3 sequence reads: CASAAGVLHEQFF. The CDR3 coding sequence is TGTGCTAGTGCTGCGGGAGTTCTACATGAGCAGTTCTTC.

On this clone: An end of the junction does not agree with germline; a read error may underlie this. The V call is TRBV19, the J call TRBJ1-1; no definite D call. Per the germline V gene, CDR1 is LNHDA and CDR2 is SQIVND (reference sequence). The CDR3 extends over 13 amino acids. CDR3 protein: CANSTSWNTEAFF. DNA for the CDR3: TGTGCCAATAGTACTTCCTGGAACACTGAAGCTTTCTTT.

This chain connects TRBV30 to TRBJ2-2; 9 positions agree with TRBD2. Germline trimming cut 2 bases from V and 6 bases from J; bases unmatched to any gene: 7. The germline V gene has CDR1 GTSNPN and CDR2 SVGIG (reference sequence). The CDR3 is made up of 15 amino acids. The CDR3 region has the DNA TGTGCCTGGAGTAGGGTTAGCGGGAGCCCCGGGGAGCTGTTTTTT. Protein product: CAWSRVSGSPGELFF.

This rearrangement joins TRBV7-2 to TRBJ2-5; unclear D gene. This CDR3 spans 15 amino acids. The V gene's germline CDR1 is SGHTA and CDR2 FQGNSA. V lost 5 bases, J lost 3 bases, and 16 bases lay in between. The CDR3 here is CASSPSFGSEETQYF. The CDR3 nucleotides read TGTGCCAGCAGCCCCTCCTTCGGGTCCGAAGAGACCCAGTACTTC.